This T cell receptor beta chain is from a study of graft-versus-host responses after intestinal transplantation. The wider study: Recipients obtained multivisceral, liver-intestinal, or isolated intestinal transplants. The recipients all started with anti-thymocyte globulin induction and then took tacrolimus and steroids for three to four years. Study-wide points: There were GvH clones found in recipient marrow, and some of them appeared first in ileum or blood. With peak circulating GvH clone levels came an association with early post-transplant HvG declines.

Measured with immunoSEQ multiplex PCR; TCRdb has only the in-frame clones, and not every one. Of 3,500 to 4,500 clones listed, under 25% are singletons. This clone occurred a few times. Germline CDR1 and CDR2: MGHRA and YSYEKL. The CDR3 covers 12 residues. V lost 3 bases to trimming and J lost 7 bases; unmatched junction nucleotides: 2. The gene calls are TRBV4-1 and TRBJ1-2; 7 positions match TRBD1. The receptor was derived from a human patient who was an organ donor for intestinal transplantation. The input for sequencing was alloreactive CD4+ T cells from a mixed lymphocyte reaction culture, taken before transplantation. Subset: CFSE-low proliferating T cells sorted from approximately 6-day pre-transplant mixed lymphocyte reaction (GvH or HvG direction). Here the CDR3 DNA reads TGCGCCAGCAGCCAGACAGGGTTTGGCTACACCTTC. Translating it yields CASSQTGFGYTF.